This T cell receptor (beta chain) came from a study of T cells in tuberculosis. Study-wide background: T cells were selected with CD1B tetramers loaded with glucose monomycolate.

Profiling relied on immunoSEQ multiplex PCR, and the TCRdb table lists in-frame clones only, not all of them. The data hold more than 30,000 clones, with around 94% observed a single time. On this clone: Its antigen is not identified.

Regarding time point: new active TB diagnosis, blood taken before or within 7 days of starting treatment. HIV-seronegative South African adults aged 18 years or older had newly diagnosed active tuberculosis. The CDR3 contains 13 residues. V lost 2 bases, J lost 7 bases, and 10 bases lay in between. The germline V gene has CDR1 SGHRS and CDR2 YFSETQ. Notes on the study in general: Active tuberculosis alpha repertoires lay closer to GMM-specific TCRs than controls'.

The sequence was obtained from an adult with tuberculosis. Material: PBMCs, obtained at tuberculosis diagnosis. The chain recombines TRBV5-1 with TRBJ2-4, with no clear D. This CDR3 reads CASSFPSSNIQYF. The CDR3 DNA sequence: TGCGCCAGCAGCTTTCCAAGTAGCAACATTCAGTACTTC.